The following is a T cell receptor (beta chain) sequence with its context. Its matching antigen is unknown. Trimming cost V 6 bases and J 2 bases; bases outside gene matches: 7. This CDR3 contains 14 residues. Per the germline V gene, CDR1 is MDHEN and CDR2 is SYDVKM. The sample originates from a study of cytomegalovirus exposure and HLA in healthy donors. Study-level information: Among the 398 genotyped donors, approximately 80% were placed in the Caucasian-associated ancestry cluster. The study's findings and limits: A later analysis found most CMV-associated TCR beta chains apparently HLA-restricted. Indistinguishable V segments such as TRBV6-2 and TRBV6-3 were excluded.

The PCR used 60 Vbeta and 13 Jbeta primers. Libraries were prepared by immunoSEQ multiplex PCR; TCRdb keeps only in-frame clonotypes and omits some of them. The profile shows about 140,000 clones, roughly 80% of them singletons. The chain is built from TRBV28 and TRBJ2-7, with 7 bases lining up with TRBD2. The source is a woman aged 25-40 years in good health and CMV-seronegative. Source material: PBMCs. CDR3 protein: CASRIAGATYEQYF. Written as DNA, the CDR3 is TGTGCCAGCAGAATAGCGGGTGCCACCTACGAGCAGTACTTC.